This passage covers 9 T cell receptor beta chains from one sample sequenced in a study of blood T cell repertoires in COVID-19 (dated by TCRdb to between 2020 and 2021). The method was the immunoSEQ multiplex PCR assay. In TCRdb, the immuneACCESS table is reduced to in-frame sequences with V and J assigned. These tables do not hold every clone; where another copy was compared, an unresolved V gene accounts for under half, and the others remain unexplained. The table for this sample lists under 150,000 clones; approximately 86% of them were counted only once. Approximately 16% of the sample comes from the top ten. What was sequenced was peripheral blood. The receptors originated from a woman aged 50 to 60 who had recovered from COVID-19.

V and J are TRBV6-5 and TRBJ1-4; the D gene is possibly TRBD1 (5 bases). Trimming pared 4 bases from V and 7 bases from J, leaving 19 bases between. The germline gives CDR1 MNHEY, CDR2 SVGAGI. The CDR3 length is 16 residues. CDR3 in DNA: TGTGCCAGCAGTTCACCCCAGGGTGTAGGTGTTGAAAAACTGTTTTTT. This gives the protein CASSSPQGVGVEKLFF.

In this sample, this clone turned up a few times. The CDR3 DNA sequence: TGTGCCAGCAGCTTAGATCGGGGGACTGAAGCTTTCTTT. Translating gives CASSLDRGTEAFF. V usage is TRBV7-2 and J usage is TRBJ1-1; a possible D gene is TRBD1 (5 bases). The V end lost 1 base, the J end lost 5 bases, and 8 bases lay between the germline ends. Germline CDR1 SGHTA, CDR2 FQGNSA. The CDR3 covers 13 residues.

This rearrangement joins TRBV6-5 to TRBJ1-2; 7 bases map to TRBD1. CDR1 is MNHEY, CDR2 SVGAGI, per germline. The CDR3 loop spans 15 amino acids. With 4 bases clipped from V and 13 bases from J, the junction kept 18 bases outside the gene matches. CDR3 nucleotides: TGTGCCAGCAGTTCCCCCGGGACAGCACGCTTTGCAGGCACCTTC. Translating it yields CASSSPGTARFAGTF.

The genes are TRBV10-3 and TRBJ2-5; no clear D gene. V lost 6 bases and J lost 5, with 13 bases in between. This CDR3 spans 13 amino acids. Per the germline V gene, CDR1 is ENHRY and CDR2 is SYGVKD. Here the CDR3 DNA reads TGTGCCATCAGCCAGACATCTAAGGAGACCCAGTACTTC. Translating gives CAISQTSKETQYF.

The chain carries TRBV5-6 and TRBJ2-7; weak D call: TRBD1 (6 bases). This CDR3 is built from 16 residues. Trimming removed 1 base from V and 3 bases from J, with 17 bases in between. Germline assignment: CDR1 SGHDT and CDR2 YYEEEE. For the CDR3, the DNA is TGTGCCAGCAGCTTGTTCCAGGGGCGTTTGAACTACGAGCAGTACTTC. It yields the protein CASSLFQGRLNYEQYF.

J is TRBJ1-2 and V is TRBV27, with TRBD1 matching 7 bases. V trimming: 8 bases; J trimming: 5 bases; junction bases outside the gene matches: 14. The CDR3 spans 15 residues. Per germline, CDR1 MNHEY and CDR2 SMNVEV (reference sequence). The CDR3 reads CASRDPGGGGYGYTF. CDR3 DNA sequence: TGTGCCAGCCGTGACCCAGGGGGTGGTGGATATGGCTACACCTTC.

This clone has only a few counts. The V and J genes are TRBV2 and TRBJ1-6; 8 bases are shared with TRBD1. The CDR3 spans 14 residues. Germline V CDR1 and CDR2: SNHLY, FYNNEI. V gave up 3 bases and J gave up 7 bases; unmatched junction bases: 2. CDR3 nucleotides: TGTGCCAGCAGTGAGTCAGGGGGCAATTCACCCCTCCACTTT. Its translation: CASSESGGNSPLHF.

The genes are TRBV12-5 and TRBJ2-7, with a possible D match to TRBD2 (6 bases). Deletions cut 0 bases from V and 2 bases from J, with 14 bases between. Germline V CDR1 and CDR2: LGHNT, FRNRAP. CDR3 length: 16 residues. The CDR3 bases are TGTGCTAGTGGTTTGGTACTGGGGGGTCGTCCCTACGAGCAGTACTTC. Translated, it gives CASGLVLGGRPYEQYF.

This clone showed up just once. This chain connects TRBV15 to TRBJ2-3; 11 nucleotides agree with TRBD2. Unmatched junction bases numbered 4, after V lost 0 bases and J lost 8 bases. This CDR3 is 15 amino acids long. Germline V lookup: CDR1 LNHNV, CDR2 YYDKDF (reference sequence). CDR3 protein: CATSRDSLAGGTQYF. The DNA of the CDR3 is TGTGCCACCAGCAGAGATTCGCTAGCGGGGGGTACGCAGTATTTT.